This TCR beta chain was profiled in a study of T cells in Graves' hyperthyroidism and ophthalmopathy. The sample holds many counts of this clonotype. The source material, RNA transcripts, was used to amplify TCR beta CDR3 regions. HTBI primers were the set used in a first-round RT-PCR of the TCR CDR3. TCRdb ran MiXCR on the multiplex PCR reads and lists one entry per CDR3 protein. Of 250,000 to 300,000 distinct CDR3 sequences in the sample, less than 15% were seen once. After removal of 4 bases from V and 0 bases from J, the junction contained 14 bases not matched to a gene. The CDR3 has 18 amino acids.

This TCR was recovered from a middle-aged woman with Graves' hyperthyroidism that later progressed to Graves' ophthalmopathy. Sequenced input: blood. This rearrangement joins TRBV12-3 or TRBV12-4 to TRBJ2-5, with 7 positions matching TRBD1. CDR3 sequence (DNA): TGTGCCAGCAGTTCCGGGACAGCCTACCTTTTGTACCAAGAGACCCAGTACTTC. As protein: CASSSGTAYLLYQETQYF.